The T cell receptor (beta chain) described here comes from a study of blood T cells in healthy people across ages. Regarding this clonotype: Its antigen remains unidentified.

Around 9.5 milliliters of peripheral blood were drawn from each donor. Study-level results: Per-million-T-cell TCR beta diversity fell roughly linearly with age. Calculation of diversity from one million T cells yielded estimates considered to be underestimates.

The use of a sample-barcoded 5' primer and a J-beta primer mix characterized a second PCR of about 6 to 11 cycles. Each cDNA molecule, via a template-switch adaptor with 12 random nucleotides, was tagged. Via MiXCR, TCRdb re-called the 5' RACE reads, giving one row per CDR3 protein. Of hundreds of thousands of distinct CDR3 sequences in the sample, roughly 41% are singletons; the top ten hold approximately 29%. This CDR3 has 16 amino acids. V lost 0 bases and J lost 2, with 17 bases in between. The germline CDR1 and CDR2 sequences are DFQATT and SNEGSKA (reference sequence). Source material: blood. This sequence originates from a man of 80 years or more in good health. V and J are TRBV20-1 and TRBJ2-7, with D maybe TRBD2 (5 bases). CDR3 DNA sequence: TGCAGTGCTAGAGATCTACTTGCCGCGGGCGCCTACGAGCAGTACTTC. It specifies CSARDLLAAGAYEQYF.